In this sample, the clone carrying this T cell receptor (beta chain) turned up many times. In TCRdb, the PCR reads were re-called with MiXCR into one record per CDR3 protein. The data show about 100,000 distinct CDR3 sequences, roughly 38% seen once. These data belong to a study of molecular identifiers for immune sequencing clone quantification. CDR3 length: 16 amino acids. V was shortened by 5 bases and J by 0 bases, with 16 bases between the two germline ends. Sequenced material: naive CD8+ T cells from blood, with Jurkat cell RNA spiked in. Subset meaning: FACS-sorted CD8+CD4-CCR7+CD45RA+ naive T cells. The chain recombines TRBV12-3 or TRBV12-4 with TRBJ2-5; TRBD1 might be the D (6 bases). This receptor was identified in a human donor in good health. Some libraries in this study had Jurkat cell RNA spiked in. The CDR3 sequence is CASSITFDRYQETQYF. The CDR3 DNA sequence: TGTGCCAGCAGTATAACATTCGACAGGTACCAAGAGACCCAGTACTTC.